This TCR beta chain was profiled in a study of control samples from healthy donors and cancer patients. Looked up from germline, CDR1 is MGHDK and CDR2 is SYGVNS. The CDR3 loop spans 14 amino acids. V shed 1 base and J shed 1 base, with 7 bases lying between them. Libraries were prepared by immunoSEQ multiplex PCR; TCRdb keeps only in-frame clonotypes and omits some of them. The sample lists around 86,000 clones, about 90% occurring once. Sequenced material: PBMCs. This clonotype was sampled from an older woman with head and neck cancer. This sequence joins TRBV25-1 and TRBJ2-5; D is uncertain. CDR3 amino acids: CASSESAAQETQYF. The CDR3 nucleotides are TGTGCCAGCAGTGAATCGGCAGCCCAAGAGACCCAGTACTTC.